The sequence of this T cell receptor beta chain was determined in a study of spatial heterogeneity in lung cancer. On the study more broadly: Consistent detection of more beta-chain than alpha-chain sequences was observed. Study-wide findings and caveats: Tumor TCRs that were ubiquitous and expanded showed up in blood more at resection than follow-up.

TCRdb reprocessed the 5' RACE reads via MiXCR and lists one record per CDR3 protein. Among approximately 90,000 distinct CDR3 sequences, 7% to 9% were seen once, and the ten largest hold less than 9%. This clonotype was found many times. The antigen remains unidentified. Noted time point: sample taken at primary tumor resection. TCRs were sequenced from unsorted whole RNA of tumor, nontumor lung or PBMC. The CDR3 length is 16 residues. Per germline, CDR1 DFQATT and CDR2 SNEGSKA (reference sequence). V was cut by 3 bases and J by 4 bases, with 16 bases left in between. The specimen comprised PBMCs, sampled at surgery. The TCR sequence derives from a male donor with early-stage non-small cell lung cancer. The chain employs TRBV20-1 and TRBJ1-6; the D gene is possibly TRBD1 (6 bases). CDR3 sequence (DNA): TGCAGTGCTAGGAAACAGGGAAGGAATTATAATTCACCCCTCCACTTT. This sequence encodes CSARKQGRNYNSPLHF.